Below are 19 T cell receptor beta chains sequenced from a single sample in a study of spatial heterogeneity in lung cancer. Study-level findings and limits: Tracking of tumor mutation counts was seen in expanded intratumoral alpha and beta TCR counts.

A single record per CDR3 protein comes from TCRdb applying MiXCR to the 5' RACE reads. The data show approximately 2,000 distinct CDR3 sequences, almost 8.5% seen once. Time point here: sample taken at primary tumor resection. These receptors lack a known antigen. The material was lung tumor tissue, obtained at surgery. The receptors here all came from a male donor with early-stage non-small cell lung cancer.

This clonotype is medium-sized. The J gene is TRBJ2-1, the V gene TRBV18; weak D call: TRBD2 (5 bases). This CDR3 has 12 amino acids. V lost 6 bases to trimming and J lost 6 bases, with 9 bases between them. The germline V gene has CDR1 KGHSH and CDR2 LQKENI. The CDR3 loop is CASSWRANEQFF. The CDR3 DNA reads TGTGCCAGCTCGTGGCGGGCCAATGAGCAGTTCTTC.

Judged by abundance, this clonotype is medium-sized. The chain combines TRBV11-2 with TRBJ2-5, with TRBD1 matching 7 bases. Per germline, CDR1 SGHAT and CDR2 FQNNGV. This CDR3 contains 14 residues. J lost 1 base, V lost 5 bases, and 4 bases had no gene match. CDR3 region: CASSAQGTQETQYF. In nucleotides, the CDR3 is TGTGCCAGCAGCGCACAGGGGACCCAAGAGACCCAGTACTTC.

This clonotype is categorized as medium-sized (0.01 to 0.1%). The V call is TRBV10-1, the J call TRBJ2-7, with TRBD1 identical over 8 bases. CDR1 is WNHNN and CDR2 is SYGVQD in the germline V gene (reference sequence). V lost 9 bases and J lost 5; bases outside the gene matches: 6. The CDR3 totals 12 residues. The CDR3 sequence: CARADRVDEQYF. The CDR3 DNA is TGCGCCAGAGCGGACAGGGTCGACGAGCAGTACTTC.

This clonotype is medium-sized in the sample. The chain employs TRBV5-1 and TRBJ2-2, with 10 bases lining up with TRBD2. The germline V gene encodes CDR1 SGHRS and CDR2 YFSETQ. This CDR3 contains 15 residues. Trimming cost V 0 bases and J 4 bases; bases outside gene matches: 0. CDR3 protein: CASSLGTSGTGELFF. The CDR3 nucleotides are TGCGCCAGCAGCTTGGGGACTAGCGGCACCGGGGAGCTGTTTTTT.

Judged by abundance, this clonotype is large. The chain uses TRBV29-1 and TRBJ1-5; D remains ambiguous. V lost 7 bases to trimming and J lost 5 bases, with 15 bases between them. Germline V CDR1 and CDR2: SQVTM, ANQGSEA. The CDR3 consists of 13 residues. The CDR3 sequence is CSAGEASHQPQHF. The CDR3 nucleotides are TGCAGCGCCGGGGAGGCGTCGCATCAGCCCCAGCATTTT.

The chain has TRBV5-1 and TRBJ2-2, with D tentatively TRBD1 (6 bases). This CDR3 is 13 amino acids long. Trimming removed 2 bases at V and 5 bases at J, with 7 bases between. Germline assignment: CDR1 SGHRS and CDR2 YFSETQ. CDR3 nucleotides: TGCGCCAGCAGCTTAGGGGGAACCGGGGAGCTGTTTTTT. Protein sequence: CASSLGGTGELFF.

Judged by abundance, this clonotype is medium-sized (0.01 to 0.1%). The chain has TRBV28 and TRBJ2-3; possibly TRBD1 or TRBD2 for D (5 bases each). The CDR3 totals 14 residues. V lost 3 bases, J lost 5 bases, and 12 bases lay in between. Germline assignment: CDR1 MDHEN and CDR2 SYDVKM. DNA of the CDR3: TGTGCCAGCAGTTTGGGACCCCAGGGAGATACGCAGTATTTT. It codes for CASSLGPQGDTQYF.

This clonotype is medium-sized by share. CDR3 nucleotides: TGTGCCAGCAGGCCAACGTCGGTCGGAGAGACCCAGTACTTC. This sequence encodes CASRPTSVGETQYF. The V and J genes are TRBV6-5 and TRBJ2-5, with unresolved D. V lost 6 bases and J 4 bases, leaving 15 bases between the germline ends. Germline V CDR1 and CDR2: MNHEY, SVGAGI. The CDR3 is made up of 14 amino acids.

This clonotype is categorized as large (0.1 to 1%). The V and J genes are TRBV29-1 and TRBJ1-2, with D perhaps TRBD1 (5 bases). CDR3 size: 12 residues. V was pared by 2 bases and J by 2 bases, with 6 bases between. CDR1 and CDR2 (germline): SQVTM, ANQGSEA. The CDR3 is CSVEWGNYGYTF. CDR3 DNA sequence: TGCAGCGTTGAATGGGGGAACTATGGCTACACCTTC.

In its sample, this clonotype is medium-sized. Here the CDR3 reads CASSQGGGQETQYF. The CDR3 DNA is TGTGCCAGCAGCCAAGGGGGGGGGCAGGAGACCCAGTACTTC. The rearrangement links TRBV4-2 to TRBJ2-5; a weak D match, TRBD2 (7 bases). CDR3 length: 14 amino acids. V dropped 1 base and J dropped 5 bases, with 11 bases sitting between them. CDR1 and CDR2 (germline): LGHNA, YNFKEQ.

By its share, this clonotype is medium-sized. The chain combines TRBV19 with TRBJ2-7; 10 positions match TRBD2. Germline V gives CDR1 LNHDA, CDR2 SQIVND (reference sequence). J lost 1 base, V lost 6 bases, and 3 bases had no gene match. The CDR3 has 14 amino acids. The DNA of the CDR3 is TGTGCCAGTAGGGCTAGCGGGGGATCCTACGAGCAGTACTTC. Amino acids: CASRASGGSYEQYF.

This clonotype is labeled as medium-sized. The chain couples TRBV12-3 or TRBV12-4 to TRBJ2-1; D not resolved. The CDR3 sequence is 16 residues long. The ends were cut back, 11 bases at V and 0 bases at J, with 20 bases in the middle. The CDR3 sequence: CAALPPTWSSYNEQFF. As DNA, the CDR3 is TGTGCCGCCCTCCCCCCAACCTGGAGCTCCTACAATGAGCAGTTCTTC.

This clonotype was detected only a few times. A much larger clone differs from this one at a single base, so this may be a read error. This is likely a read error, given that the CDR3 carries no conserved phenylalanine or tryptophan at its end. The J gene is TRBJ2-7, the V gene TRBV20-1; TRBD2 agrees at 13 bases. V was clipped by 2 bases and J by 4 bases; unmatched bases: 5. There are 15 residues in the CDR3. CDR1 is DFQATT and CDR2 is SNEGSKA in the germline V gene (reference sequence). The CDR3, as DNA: TGCAGTGCTAGATCCGGGACTAGCGGGGAGTACGAGCAGTACTCC. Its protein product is CSARSGTSGEYEQYS.

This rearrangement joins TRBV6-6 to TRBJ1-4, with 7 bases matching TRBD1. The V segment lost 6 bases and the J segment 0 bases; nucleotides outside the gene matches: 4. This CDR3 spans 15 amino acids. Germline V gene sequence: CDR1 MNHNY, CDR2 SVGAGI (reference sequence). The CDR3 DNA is TGTGCCAGCAGCTCCGGACAGGCAACTAATGAAAAACTGTTTTTT. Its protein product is CASSSGQATNEKLFF.

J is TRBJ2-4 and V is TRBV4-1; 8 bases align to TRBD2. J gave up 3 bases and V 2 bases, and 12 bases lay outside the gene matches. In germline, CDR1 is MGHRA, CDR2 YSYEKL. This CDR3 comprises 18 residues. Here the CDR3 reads CASSQLEGGSGVKNIQYF. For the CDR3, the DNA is TGCGCCAGCAGCCAACTAGAAGGTGGTAGCGGGGTCAAAAACATTCAGTACTTC.

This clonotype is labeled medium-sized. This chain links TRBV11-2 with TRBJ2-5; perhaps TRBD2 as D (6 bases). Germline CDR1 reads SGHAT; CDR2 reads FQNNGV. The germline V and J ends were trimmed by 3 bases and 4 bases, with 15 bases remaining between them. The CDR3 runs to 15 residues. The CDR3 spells CASSFSVGGVETQYF. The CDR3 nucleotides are TGTGCCAGCAGCTTTTCGGTCGGGGGTGTAGAGACCCAGTACTTC.

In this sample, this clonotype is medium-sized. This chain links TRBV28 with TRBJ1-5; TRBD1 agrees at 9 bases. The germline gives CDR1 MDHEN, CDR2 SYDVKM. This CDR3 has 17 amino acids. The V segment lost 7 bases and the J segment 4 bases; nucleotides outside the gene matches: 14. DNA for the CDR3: TGTGCCAGCAACGGGGGACAGGGCCAAACTCGGAATCAGCCCCAGCATTTT. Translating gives CASNGGQGQTRNQPQHF.

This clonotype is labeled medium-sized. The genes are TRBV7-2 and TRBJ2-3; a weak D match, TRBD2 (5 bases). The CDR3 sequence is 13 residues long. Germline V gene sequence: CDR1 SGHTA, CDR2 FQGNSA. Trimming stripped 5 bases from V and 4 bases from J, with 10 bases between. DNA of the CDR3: TGTGCCAGCAGCCTAGGAGGATCAGATACGCAGTATTTT. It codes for CASSLGGSDTQYF. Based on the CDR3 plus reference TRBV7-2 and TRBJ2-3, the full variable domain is GAGVSQSPSNKVTEKGKDVELRCDPISGHTALYWYRQSLGQGLEFLIYFQGNSAPDKSGLPSDRFSAERTGGSVSTLTIQRTQQEDSAVYLCASSLGGSDTQYFGPGTRLTVL.

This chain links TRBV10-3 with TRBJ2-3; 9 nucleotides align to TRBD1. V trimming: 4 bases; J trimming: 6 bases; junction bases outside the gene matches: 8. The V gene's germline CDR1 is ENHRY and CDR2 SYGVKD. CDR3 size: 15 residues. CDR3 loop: CAISVRGTGRDTQYF. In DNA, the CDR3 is TGTGCCATCAGTGTCCGAGGGACAGGGAGGGATACGCAGTATTTT.